A selection of T cell receptor beta chains follows, all from one sample in a study of spatial heterogeneity in lung cancer. TCRdb redid the calling of the 5' RACE reads with MiXCR, one entry per CDR3 protein. The table records tens of thousands of distinct CDR3 sequences, around 5.5% of them present only once. Here the sequenced sample was PBMCs, taken at surgery. The receptor set was obtained from a male donor with early-stage non-small cell lung cancer. Each CDR3 is given with its conserved first and last residue. A D gene is named only where the DNA matches it firmly. Where a row states a size, it is once, few, many or the class of an expanded clone; other rows omit it.

TRBD2	few	TRBJ2-3	TRBV7-2	CASSSRGLAGGGDTQYF	TGTGCCAGCAGCTCGCGCGGACTAGCGGGGGGGGGAGATACGCAGTATTTT
NA	many	TRBJ2-1	TRBV7-9	CASSPKRRTGNEQFF	TGTGCCAGCAGCCCAAAAAGGAGAACGGGGAATGAGCAGTTCTTC
TRBD1	many	TRBJ1-6	TRBV7-2	CASSPFGGTGSYNSPLHF	TGTGCCAGCAGCCCGTTTGGCGGGACAGGGTCCTATAATTCACCCCTCCACTTT
TRBD1	many	TRBJ2-3	TRBV9	CASSVEQGAIYTQYF	TGTGCCAGCAGCGTTGAACAGGGGGCGATATATACGCAGTATTTT
NA	NA	TRBJ1-5	TRBV20-1	CSASWVPQENQPQHF	TGCAGTGCTAGTTGGGTCCCACAGGAAAATCAGCCCCAGCATTTT
TRBD2	many	TRBJ2-1	TRBV3-1	CASSQTSGGAKEQFF	TGTGCCAGCAGTCAAACTAGCGGGGGGGCCAAGGAGCAGTTCTTC
NA	many	TRBJ2-7	TRBV12-3/TRBV12-4	CASSWTETYEQYF	TGTGCCAGCAGTTGGACAGAGACCTACGAGCAGTACTTC
TRBD1	many	TRBJ1-1	TRBV9	CASSVEVTGGPNTEAFF	TGTGCCAGCAGCGTAGAAGTCACAGGGGGACCGAACACTGAAGCTTTCTTT
NA	few	TRBJ2-3	TRBV5-4	CASSVTGTDTQYF	TGTGCCAGCAGCGTGACAGGCACAGATACGCAGTATTTT
NA	NA	TRBJ2-5	TRBV10-2	CASSDWSLKTQYF	TGCGCCAGCAGCGACTGGTCCTTGAAGACCCAGTACTTC
TRBD2	few	TRBJ2-3	TRBV7-2	CASSLEGRASGGASKADTQYF	TGTGCCAGCAGCTTAGAGGGGAGGGCTAGCGGGGGGGCATCTAAGGCAGATACGCAGTATTTT
TRBD1	many	TRBJ2-1	TRBV7-6	CASSPGATGRYNEQFF	TGTGCCAGCAGCCCCGGGGCGACAGGGCGGTACAATGAGCAGTTCTTC
NA	NA	TRBJ1-1	TRBV6-5	CASIKQGRWTEAFF	TGTGCCAGCATTAAACAGGGAAGGTGGACTGAAGCTTTCTTT
TRBD2	NA	TRBJ2-5	TRBV7-9	CASSRTSGGASETQYF	TGTGCCAGCAGCCGGACTAGCGGGGGGGCCAGTGAGACCCAGTACTTC
TRBD1	NA	TRBJ2-7	TRBV6-5	CASSYTGTGAYEQYF	TGTGCCAGCAGTTACACCGGGACAGGGGCCTACGAGCAGTACTTC
NA	many	TRBJ2-7	TRBV5-1	CASSLGGQRSSYEQYF	TGCGCCAGCAGCTTGGGAGGACAAAGAAGCTCCTACGAGCAGTACTTC
TRBD1	many	TRBJ1-5	TRBV7-2	CASSLGGGGQPQHF	TGTGCCAGCAGCTTAGGAGGGGGCGGTCAGCCCCAGCATTTT
TRBD1	many	TRBJ2-1	TRBV11-2	CASSLRGQGAADEQFF	TGTGCCAGCAGCTTAAGAGGACAGGGGGCAGCGGATGAGCAGTTCTTC
TRBD1	many	TRBJ1-4	TRBV27	CASSLDYRGGEKLFF	TGTGCCAGCAGTCTAGACTACAGGGGGGGTGAAAAACTGTTTTTT
TRBD1	many	TRBJ2-7	TRBV3-1	CASSHWDRQYEQYF	TGTGCCAGCAGCCATTGGGACAGACAATACGAGCAGTACTTC
TRBD2	few	TRBJ2-3	TRBV2	CASSEAGSGYSSTDTQYF	TGTGCCAGCAGTGAAGCTGGTAGCGGGTATTCTAGCACAGATACGCAGTATTTT
NA	NA	TRBJ2-5	TRBV5-6	CASSLGRDQTQYF	TGTGCCAGCAGCTTGGGGCGAGACCAGACCCAGTACTTC
NA	many	TRBJ1-4	TRBV20-1	CSARDLNSPGKLFF	TGCAGTGCTAGAGATCTCAACAGCCCTGGGAAACTGTTTTTT
NA	many	TRBJ1-2	TRBV28	CASSPQAVSGYTF	TGTGCCAGCAGTCCCCAAGCGGTTTCGGGCTACACCTTC
TRBD1	many	TRBJ2-1	TRBV6-6	CASSLSGQGWNEQFF	TGTGCCAGCAGTCTAAGTGGACAGGGGTGGAATGAGCAGTTCTTC
NA	many	TRBJ1-5	TRBV7-2	CASSSWTANQPQHF	TGTGCCAGCAGCTCCTGGACGGCTAATCAGCCCCAGCATTTT
NA	many	TRBJ1-2	TRBV3-1	CASSQDPGTNYGYTF	TGTGCCAGCAGCCAAGATCCGGGGACTAACTATGGCTACACCTTC
TRBD1	many	TRBJ1-4	TRBV15	CATSRDRSNEKLFF	TGTGCCACCAGCAGGGACAGGTCCAATGAAAAACTGTTTTTT
NA	many	TRBJ2-7	TRBV28	CASTRRGEQYF	TGTGCCAGCACCAGGAGGGGCGAGCAGTACTTC
TRBD2	few	TRBJ2-3	TRBV5-1	CASSFSGEGTDTQYF	TGCGCCAGCAGCTTTAGCGGGGAAGGCACAGATACGCAGTATTTT
NA	many	TRBJ2-5	TRBV11-3	CASSLDRYQETQYF	TGTGCCAGCAGCTTAGATCGGTACCAAGAGACCCAGTACTTC
TRBD2	few	TRBJ2-5	TRBV18	CASSPPMRGQETQYF	TGTGCCAGCTCACCACCGATGCGGGGGCAAGAGACCCAGTACTTC
NA	NA	TRBJ2-6	TRBV5-1	CASSGGASSGANVLTF	TGCGCCAGCAGCGGGGGCGCTAGCTCTGGGGCCAACGTCCTGACTTTC
TRBD1	NA	TRBJ2-5	TRBV13	CASSQPGQGAGETQYF	TGTGCCAGCAGCCAACCGGGACAGGGGGCGGGAGAGACCCAGTACTTC
TRBD2	few	TRBJ2-3	TRBV12-3/TRBV12-4	CASKSRGDTDTQYF	TGTGCCAGCAAATCCCGGGGGGACACAGATACGCAGTATTTT
TRBD1	few	TRBJ1-2	TRBV19	CASAWGTGDFYGYTF	TGTGCCAGTGCTTGGGGGACAGGAGATTTCTATGGCTACACCTTC
NA	few	TRBJ2-5	TRBV12-3/TRBV12-4	CASSPRSPPGETQYF	TGTGCCAGCAGTCCACGGTCCCCTCCCGGGGAGACCCAGTACTTC
NA	many	TRBJ2-2	TRBV9	CASSAPPGELFF	TGTGCCAGCAGCGCTCCCCCCGGGGAGCTGTTTTTT
TRBD2	few	TRBJ2-3	TRBV20-1	CSASAGGALHTDTQYF	TGCAGTGCTTCTGCCGGGGGGGCCCTGCACACAGATACGCAGTATTTT
NA	few	TRBJ2-7	TRBV25-1	CASSELGTSYEQYF	TGTGCCAGCAGTGAGCTGGGGACGTCCTACGAGCAGTACTTC
NA	many	TRBJ1-5	TRBV10-2	CASSETDNQPQHF	TGCGCCAGCAGTGAGACAGACAATCAGCCCCAGCATTTT
NA	few	TRBJ1-6	TRBV7-2	CASSIDRDNSPLHF	TGTGCCAGCAGCATCGACAGAGATAATTCACCCCTCCACTTT
NA	few	TRBJ2-1	TRBV5-1	CASSFYAGQLGNEQFF	TGCGCCAGCAGCTTCTACGCCGGACAGTTGGGGAATGAGCAGTTCTTC
TRBD1	many	TRBJ2-5	TRBV12-3/TRBV12-4	CASSLWTGIGTQYF	TGTGCCAGCAGTTTATGGACAGGCATAGGGACCCAGTACTTC
NA	many	TRBJ2-3	TRBV29-1	CSAISGGGGTDTQYF	TGCAGCGCCATTTCCGGAGGGGGTGGGACAGATACGCAGTATTTT
TRBD2	few	TRBJ2-2	TRBV7-2	CASSFPGGGTNTGELFF	TGTGCCAGCAGCTTCCCCGGGGGGGGGACGAACACCGGGGAGCTGTTTTTT
TRBD2	NA	TRBJ2-2	TRBV4-3	CASSQVGTTLGGGELFF	TGCGCCAGCAGCCAAGTAGGGACTACTCTCGGGGGCGGGGAGCTGTTTTTT
TRBD1	many	TRBJ1-1	TRBV6-2/TRBV6-3	CASRRTGGSGTEAFF	TGTGCCAGCCGGCGCACAGGGGGCTCTGGAACTGAAGCTTTCTTT